Below, 13 T cell receptor beta chains from the same sample are listed, as sequenced in a study of shared clonotypes between healthy human individuals. The table came from immunoSEQ multiplex PCR; TCRdb's copy has only in-frame clones and leaves some out. The sample has about 2.3 million clones; 85% to 95% are singletons. The sample taken for sequencing was naive CD4+ T cells from PBMCs. Subset denoted: CD45RA+ positively selected. The receptors were sampled from a man aged 18 to 30 in good health. Some clones in this sample may be carry-over from other donors' samples.

V gene TRBV2 combines with J gene TRBJ2-1; D might be TRBD2 (6 bases). Trimming removed 11 bases from V and 6 bases from J, with 20 bases in between. CDR1 is SNHLY and CDR2 is FYNNEI in the germline V gene. The CDR3 totals 14 residues. The CDR3 nucleotides are TGTGCCGAAGCGGAGCGGGTAAATCTCAATGAGCAGTTCTTC. Translating it yields CAEAERVNLNEQFF.

This clone was picked up a small number of times. Distinct nucleotide sequences in the sample also encode this CDR3. This chain uses TRBV28 with TRBJ1-1, with no clear D. There are 11 residues in the CDR3. Germline values: CDR1 MDHEN, CDR2 SYDVKM. Deletions cut 11 bases from V and 1 base from J, with 8 bases between. The DNA of the CDR3 is TGTGCCTCCTTGAGGAACACTGAAGCTTTCTTT. The encoded protein is CASLRNTEAFF.

The rearrangement links TRBV6-1 to TRBJ2-7; 7 bases are a match to TRBD1. The CDR3 has 17 amino acids. Unmatched junction bases numbered 11, after V lost 2 bases and J lost 1 base. CDR1 and CDR2 from the germline V gene are MNHNS and SASEGT. CDR3 residues: CASSESWDSPFSYEQYF. For the CDR3, the DNA is TGTGCCAGCAGTGAATCATGGGACAGCCCCTTTTCCTACGAGCAGTACTTC.

This chain connects TRBV6-5 to TRBJ2-7, with D perhaps TRBD2 (5 bases). The length of the CDR3 is 15 residues. V was shortened by 5 bases and J by 1 base, with 15 bases between the two germline ends. The germline V gene has CDR1 MNHEY and CDR2 SVGAGI. The CDR3 DNA is TGTGCCAGCAGTCCACGAGCGGCAATATCCTACGAGCAGTACTTC. Translating gives CASSPRAAISYEQYF.

This clone showed up just once. The rearrangement uses TRBV27 and TRBJ1-4; no reliable D call. Germline loops: CDR1 MNHEY, CDR2 SMNVEV (reference sequence). The CDR3 contains 14 residues. V lost 2 bases and J lost 11, with 15 bases in between. The CDR3 here is CASSLSRPGMKLFF. CDR3 bases: TGTGCCAGCAGTTTAAGCAGGCCAGGCATGAAACTGTTTTTT.

The rearrangement links TRBV2 to TRBJ1-5; D is ambiguous. The length of the CDR3 is 13 residues. V lost 6 bases and J 9 bases, leaving 15 bases between the germline ends. The V gene's germline CDR1 is SNHLY and CDR2 FYNNEI. CDR3 in DNA: TGTGCCAGCAGGGGTAATGGGTTCCGGCCCCAGCATTTT. Protein sequence: CASRGNGFRPQHF.

The V call is TRBV28, the J call TRBJ2-7, with no clear D. V was cut by 2 bases and J by 6 bases, with 20 bases left in between. The CDR3 length is 16 residues. Looked up from germline, CDR1 is MDHEN and CDR2 is SYDVKM. CDR3 residues: CASSLEYRVLVREQYF. The CDR3, as DNA: TGTGCCAGCAGTTTAGAGTACCGGGTATTAGTACGCGAGCAGTACTTC.

The chain joins TRBV29-1 to TRBJ2-3, with a tentative D call TRBD2 (6 bases). V was shortened by 8 bases and J by 4 bases, with 13 bases between the two germline ends. Germline loops: CDR1 SQVTM, CDR2 ANQGSEA. CDR3 length: 12 residues. CDR3 residues: CSSRRAADTQYF. The CDR3 region has the DNA TGCAGCTCTAGGAGGGCCGCAGATACGCAGTATTTT.

The chain carries TRBV5-1 and TRBJ1-1; D gene ambiguous. The CDR3 runs to 14 residues. Germline V lookup: CDR1 SGHRS, CDR2 YFSETQ. V was cut by 8 bases and J by 0 bases, with 14 bases left in between. In DNA form, the CDR3 reads TGCGCCAGTCGGCCGGCGACGATGAACACTGAAGCTTTCTTT. The encoded protein is CASRPATMNTEAFF. Based on the CDR3 plus reference TRBV5-1 and TRBJ1-1, the full variable domain is KAGVTQTPRYLIKTRGQQVTLSCSPISGHRSVSWYQQTPGQGLQFLFEYFSETQRNKGNFPGRFSGRQFSNSRSEMNVSTLELGDSALYLCASRPATMNTEAFFGQGTRLTVV.

The V gene is TRBV5-1, the J gene TRBJ2-3; D is undetermined. Trimming left V 5 bases short and J 1 base short, with 8 bases between. There are 13 residues in the CDR3. From germline, CDR1 is SGHRS and CDR2 YFSETQ. The CDR3 sequence: CASRPLGTDTQYF. The CDR3 nucleotides are TGCGCCAGCAGGCCCCTAGGCACAGATACGCAGTATTTT.

The table lists this clone with a count of one. This rearrangement joins TRBV6-5 to TRBJ2-7; D remains ambiguous. Germline loops: CDR1 MNHEY, CDR2 SVGAGI. Trimming left V 5 bases short and J 7 bases short, with 12 bases between. The CDR3 is 12 residues long. The CDR3 DNA reads TGTGCCAGCAGTCAATCCCTCGTTGAGCAGTACTTC. Its protein product is CASSQSLVEQYF.

This chain joins TRBV14 and TRBJ2-2, with D possibly being TRBD2 (6 bases). V lost 1 base and J 3 bases, leaving 15 bases between the germline ends. The germline V gene has CDR1 SGHDN and CDR2 FVKESK. CDR3 length: 17 amino acids. CDR3 nucleotides: TGTGCCAGCAGCCAAGTAGGGGACTTCAGCTACACCGGGGAGCTGTTTTTT. Its translation is CASSQVGDFSYTGELFF.

V gene TRBV30 combines with J gene TRBJ1-2; 7 bases match TRBD1. The V gene end was trimmed by 4 bases and the J gene end by 8 bases; junction bases not matched to a gene: 16. CDR1 and CDR2 from the germline V gene are GTSNPN and SVGIG (reference sequence). CDR3 length: 15 residues. In nucleotides, the CDR3 is TGTGCCTGGACTCAAAGGGGGCAGGGAGGCACCGGCTACACCTTC. Its translation: CAWTQRGQGGTGYTF.